The 19 T cell receptor beta chains presented below share a single source sample, sequenced in a study of memory CD4+ T cells and cytomegalovirus serostatus. Using immunoSEQ multiplex PCR, the repertoire was profiled, and TCRdb retains in-frame clones only, with some absent. This table holds about 59,000 clones, around 80% found once. Single viable CD3+CD4+CD8-CD45RO+ cells were sorted as the memory CD4+ T cells. Sequencing was carried out using memory CD4+ T cells from blood. The receptor set was obtained from an adult in good health and CMV-seronegative. Some clones in this sample may be carry-over from other donors' samples.

This chain uses TRBV5-8 with TRBJ2-1, with 8 bases identical to TRBD2. Trimming removed 5 bases from V and 2 bases from J; junction bases left unmatched: 6. The germline V gene encodes CDR1 SGHTS and CDR2 YDEGEE. The CDR3 runs to 15 residues. The CDR3 loop is CASSKAGDAYNEQFF. DNA of the CDR3: TGTGCCAGCAGTAAAGCGGGAGACGCCTACAATGAGCAGTTCTTC.

The chain carries TRBV4-3 and TRBJ1-2; a possible D gene is TRBD1 (6 bases). This CDR3 spans 12 amino acids. CDR1 LGHNA and CDR2 YSLEER come from the germline V gene. V was pared by 2 bases and J by 7 bases, with 8 bases between. The CDR3: CASSQTTGGYTF. The DNA for the CDR3 is TGCGCCAGCAGCCAAACGACAGGTGGCTACACCTTC.

This clone was found once. The V and J genes are TRBV30 and TRBJ1-3, with 7 nucleotides matching TRBD1. With 3 bases clipped from V and 9 bases from J, the junction kept 11 bases outside the gene matches. Germline V gene sequence: CDR1 GTSNPN, CDR2 SVGIG (reference sequence). The CDR3 sequence is 14 residues long. In DNA form, the CDR3 reads TGTGCCTGGAGCGTTGGGACAGCAGGCAGCACCATATATTTT. Its translation: CAWSVGTAGSTIYF.

This chain joins TRBV7-2 and TRBJ1-6; 7 nucleotides match TRBD1. Losses at the gene ends were 5 bases for V and 7 bases for J; bases not matched to a gene: 5. This CDR3 region has 14 residues. Germline values: CDR1 SGHTA, CDR2 FQGNSA. The CDR3 nucleotides are TGTGCCAGCAGCCAGACAGGGAGGAATTCACCCCTCCACTTT. Translation gives CASSQTGRNSPLHF.

The chain combines TRBV9 with TRBJ2-7; 8 bases match TRBD1. Trimming at V came to 0 bases and at J to 5 bases, leaving 10 bases not matched to a gene. This CDR3 region has 16 residues. Germline V gene data show CDR1 as SGDLS and CDR2 as YYNGEE. This chain's CDR3 is CASSVGPQGAENEQYF. The CDR3 nucleotides are TGTGCCAGCAGCGTAGGCCCCCAGGGGGCCGAAAACGAGCAGTACTTC. Drawing the rest from reference TRBV9 and TRBJ2-7, the complete variable domain is DSGVTQTPKHLITATGQRVTLRCSPRSGDLSVYWYQQSLDQGLQFLIQYYNGEERAKGNILERFSAQQFPDLHSELNLSSLELGDSALYFCASSVGPQGAENEQYFGPGTRLTVT.

V is TRBV28 and J is TRBJ1-6; a weak D match, TRBD1 (6 bases). There are 15 residues in the CDR3. Per germline, CDR1 MDHEN and CDR2 SYDVKM. With 5 bases removed from V and 9 bases from J, the gap between germline ends came to 17 bases. The CDR3 protein is CASSTTGQGFSPLHF. CDR3 DNA sequence: TGTGCCAGCAGTACCACGGGACAAGGATTTTCACCCCTCCACTTT.

A single count supports this clone. This chain connects TRBV6-5 to TRBJ1-2; maybe TRBD1 (6 bases). V lost 5 bases, J lost 4 bases, and 11 bases lay in between. CDR3 length: 13 amino acids. Germline-derived CDR1 and CDR2 are MNHEY and SVGAGI. The DNA for the CDR3 is TGTGCCAGCAGTACGGGACACCGCTATGGCTACACCTTC. This translates into CASSTGHRYGYTF.

The J gene is TRBJ1-1, the V gene TRBV19; TRBD1 is a possible D gene (5 bases). CDR3 length: 14 residues. CDR1 and CDR2 (germline): LNHDA, SQIVND (reference sequence). Trimming left V 5 bases short and J 6 bases short, with 16 bases between. The CDR3: CASSGTVGGAEAFF. DNA for the CDR3: TGTGCCAGTAGTGGGACCGTCGGGGGGGCTGAAGCTTTCTTT.

V usage is TRBV4-3 and J usage is TRBJ2-2; TRBD1 matches at 10 bases. The CDR3 is 17 residues long. Germline V lookup: CDR1 LGHNA, CDR2 YSLEER. V lost 0 bases, J lost 5 bases, and 6 bases stayed unmatched. The CDR3: CASSQDLDRGETGELFF. The CDR3 DNA reads as TGCGCCAGCAGCCAAGACCTGGACAGGGGGGAGACCGGGGAGCTGTTTTTT.

This clone was seen a few times. V is TRBV30 and J is TRBJ1-5, with a weak D call TRBD1 (5 bases). Germline lookup yields CDR1 GTSNPN and CDR2 SVGIG (reference sequence). Trimming shortened V by 1 base and J by 3 bases, and 10 bases separated the two germline ends. The length of the CDR3 is 14 residues. The CDR3 is CAWSGGRYNQPQHF. The CDR3 DNA sequence: TGTGCCTGGAGTGGGGGCAGATACAATCAGCCCCAGCATTTT.

J is TRBJ1-3 and V is TRBV7-8, with a tentative D call TRBD1 (6 bases). From germline, CDR1 is SGHVS and CDR2 FQNEAQ. V was clipped by 5 bases and J by 0 bases, with 20 bases between them. This CDR3 comprises 18 residues. The CDR3 DNA sequence: TGTGCCAGCAGCCAGGGGTGGAGGCTACGAAACTCTGGAAACACCATATATTTT. It specifies CASSQGWRLRNSGNTIYF. Using reference TRBV7-8 and TRBJ1-3 for the parts outside the CDR3, the full variable domain is GAGVSQSPRYKVAKRGQDVALRCDPISGHVSLFWYQQALGQGPEFLTYFQNEAQLDKSGLPSDRFFAERPEGSVSTLKIQRTQQEDSAVYLCASSQGWRLRNSGNTIYFGEGSWLTVV.

The chain carries TRBV5-4 and TRBJ1-1; tentatively, D is TRBD1 (5 bases). Germline V gives CDR1 SGHNT, CDR2 YYREEE (reference sequence). V was clipped by 4 bases and J by 1 base, with 8 bases between them. The CDR3 consists of 13 residues. CDR3 bases: TGTGCCAGCAGCCACGGACAGAACACTGAAGCTTTCTTT. Protein product: CASSHGQNTEAFF.

CDR3 nucleotides: TGCGCCAGCAGCCAAGATTATAGCTGGTCACCCCTCCACTTT. The encoded protein is CASSQDYSWSPLHF. V and J are TRBV4-1 and TRBJ1-6; D is ambiguous. Germline CDR1 MGHRA, CDR2 YSYEKL. V dropped 0 bases and J dropped 10 bases, with 10 bases sitting between them. CDR3 length equals 14 residues.

This clone was seen only once. V is TRBV5-5 and J is TRBJ2-5, with D uncertain. The V gene lost 2 bases and the J gene lost 5 bases, with 4 bases spanning the gap. CDR3 length equals 11 residues. Germline V lookup: CDR1 SGHKS, CDR2 YYEKEE (reference sequence). DNA for the CDR3: TGTGCCAGCAGCTTTGGGGAGACCCAGTACTTC. Amino acid sequence: CASSFGETQYF.

The chain carries TRBV19 and TRBJ1-1; D might be TRBD1 (5 bases). The CDR3 consists of 15 residues. V was trimmed by 6 bases and J by 1 base, leaving 15 bases between them. Looked up from germline, CDR1 is LNHDA and CDR2 is SQIVND (reference sequence). Written as DNA, the CDR3 is TGTGCCAGTAGACACAGGTTGAGGGAGAACACTGAAGCTTTCTTT. It translates to CASRHRLRENTEAFF.

CDR3 residues: CASSIQGARGTDTQYF. Written as DNA, the CDR3 is TGTGCCAGCAGCATTCAGGGGGCGCGTGGCACAGATACGCAGTATTTT. V and J are TRBV7-3 and TRBJ2-3; 8 bases are a match to TRBD1. V was pared by 5 bases and J by 1 base, with 8 bases of the junction left unmatched. This CDR3 has 16 amino acids. The V gene's germline CDR1 is SGHTA and CDR2 FQGTGA.

The gene calls are TRBV9 and TRBJ1-3; D gene unclear. Germline V gene data show CDR1 as SGDLS and CDR2 as YYNGEE. The CDR3 loop spans 13 amino acids. Trimming shortened V by 4 bases and J by 1 base, and 6 bases separated the two germline ends. The DNA for the CDR3 is TGTGCCAGCAGCTCAGGTTCTGGAAACACCATATATTTT. This encodes CASSSGSGNTIYF.

The rearrangement links TRBV5-4 to TRBJ1-2; D perhaps matches TRBD1 (6 bases). The V end lost 4 bases, the J end lost 4 bases, and 17 bases lay between the germline ends. The CDR3 spans 15 residues. Germline V lookup: CDR1 SGHNT, CDR2 YYREEE (reference sequence). In nucleotides, the CDR3 is TGTGCCAGCAGCCCCGGTGGAGGGGGGATCTATGGCTACACCTTC. It codes for CASSPGGGGIYGYTF.

The genes are TRBV6-6 and TRBJ1-1, with TRBD1 identical over 7 bases. V trimming: 4 bases; J trimming: 1 base; junction bases outside the gene matches: 3. CDR3 size: 14 residues. Per germline, CDR1 MNHNY and CDR2 SVGAGI (reference sequence). DNA of the CDR3: TGTGCCAGCAGTTTTGGACAGGCGAACACTGAAGCTTTCTTT. It yields the protein CASSFGQANTEAFF.